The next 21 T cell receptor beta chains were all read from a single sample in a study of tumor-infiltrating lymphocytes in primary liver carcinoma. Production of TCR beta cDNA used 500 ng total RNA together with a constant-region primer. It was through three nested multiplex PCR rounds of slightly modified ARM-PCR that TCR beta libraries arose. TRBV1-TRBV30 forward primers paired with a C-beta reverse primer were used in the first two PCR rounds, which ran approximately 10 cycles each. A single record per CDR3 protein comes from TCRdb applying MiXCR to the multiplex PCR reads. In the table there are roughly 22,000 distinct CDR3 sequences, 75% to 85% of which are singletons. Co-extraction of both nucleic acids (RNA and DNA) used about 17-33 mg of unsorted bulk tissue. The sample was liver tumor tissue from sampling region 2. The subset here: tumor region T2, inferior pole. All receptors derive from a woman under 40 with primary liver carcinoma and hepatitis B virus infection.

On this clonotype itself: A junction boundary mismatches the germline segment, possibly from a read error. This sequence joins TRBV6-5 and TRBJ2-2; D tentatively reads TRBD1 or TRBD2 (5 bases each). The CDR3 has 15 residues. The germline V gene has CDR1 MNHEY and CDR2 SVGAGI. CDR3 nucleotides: TGTGCAAGCAATCCGCGGGCAGGGTTCACCGGGGAGCTGTTTTTT. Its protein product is CASNPRAGFTGELFF.

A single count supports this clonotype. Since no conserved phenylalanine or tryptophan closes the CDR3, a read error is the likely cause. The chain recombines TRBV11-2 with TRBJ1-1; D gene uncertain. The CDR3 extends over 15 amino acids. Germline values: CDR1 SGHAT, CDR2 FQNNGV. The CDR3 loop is CASSLKRGRLNEAFL. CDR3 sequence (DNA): TGCGCTAGCAGCTTAAAAAGAGGGAGGTTAAATGAAGCTTTCCTT.

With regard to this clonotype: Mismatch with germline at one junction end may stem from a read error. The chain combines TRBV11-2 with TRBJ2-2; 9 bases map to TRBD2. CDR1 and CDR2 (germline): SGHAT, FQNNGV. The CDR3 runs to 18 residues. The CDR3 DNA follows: TGTGCCAGCAGTTCACCCCGAGCGGGAGGCCCGATCACCAGGGAGCTGTTTTTT. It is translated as CASSSPRAGGPITRELFF.

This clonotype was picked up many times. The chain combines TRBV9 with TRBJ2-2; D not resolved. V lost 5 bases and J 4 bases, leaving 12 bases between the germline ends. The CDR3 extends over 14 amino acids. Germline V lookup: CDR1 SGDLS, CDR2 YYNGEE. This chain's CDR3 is CASRPYVGTGELFF. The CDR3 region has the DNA TGTGCCAGCAGGCCCTACGTGGGCACCGGGGAGCTGTTTTTT.

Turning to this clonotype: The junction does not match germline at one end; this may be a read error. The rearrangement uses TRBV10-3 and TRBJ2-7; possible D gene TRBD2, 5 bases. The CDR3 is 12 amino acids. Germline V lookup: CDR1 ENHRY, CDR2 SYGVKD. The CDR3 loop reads CGISETDCEQYF. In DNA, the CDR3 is TGTGGCATCAGTGAAACGGACTGCGAGCAGTACTTC.

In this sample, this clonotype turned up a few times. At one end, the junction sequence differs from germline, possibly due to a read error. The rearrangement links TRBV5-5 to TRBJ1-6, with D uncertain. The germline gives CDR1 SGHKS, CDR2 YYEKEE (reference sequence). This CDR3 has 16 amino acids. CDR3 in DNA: TGTGCTAGCAGCTATAGCTTGAGCTCCTATAACTCACCCCTCTACTTT. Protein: CASSYSLSSYNSPLYF.

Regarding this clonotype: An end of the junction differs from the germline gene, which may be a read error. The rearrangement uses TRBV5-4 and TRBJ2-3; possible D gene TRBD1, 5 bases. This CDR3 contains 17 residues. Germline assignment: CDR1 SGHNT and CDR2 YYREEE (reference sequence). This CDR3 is CASSVEGHSPPTDTQYF. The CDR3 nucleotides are TGTGCCAGCAGCGTAGAAGGACACTCTCCACCCACAGATACGCAGTATTTC.

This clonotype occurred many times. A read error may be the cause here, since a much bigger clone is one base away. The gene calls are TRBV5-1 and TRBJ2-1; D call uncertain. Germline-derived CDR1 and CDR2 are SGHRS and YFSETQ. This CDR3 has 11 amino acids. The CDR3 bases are TGCGCCAGCAGCTTATCGGGTGAGCAGTCCTTC. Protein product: CASSLSGEQSF.

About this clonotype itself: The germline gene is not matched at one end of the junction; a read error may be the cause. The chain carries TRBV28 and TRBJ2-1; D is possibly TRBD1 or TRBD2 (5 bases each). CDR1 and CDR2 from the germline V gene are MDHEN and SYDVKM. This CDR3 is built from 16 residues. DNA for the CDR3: TGTGCCAGGAGTTTAAATTCGGGGATTGACCCCATGGGGCAATTCTTC. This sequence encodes CARSLNSGIDPMGQFF.

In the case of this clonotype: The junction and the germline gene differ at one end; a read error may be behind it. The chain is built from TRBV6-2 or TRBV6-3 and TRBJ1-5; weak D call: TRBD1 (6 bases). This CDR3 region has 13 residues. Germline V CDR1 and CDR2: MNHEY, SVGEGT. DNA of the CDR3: TGTGCCAGCAGTTACCGGGACAATCAGCCCCACTGTTTT. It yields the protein CASSYRDNQPHCF.

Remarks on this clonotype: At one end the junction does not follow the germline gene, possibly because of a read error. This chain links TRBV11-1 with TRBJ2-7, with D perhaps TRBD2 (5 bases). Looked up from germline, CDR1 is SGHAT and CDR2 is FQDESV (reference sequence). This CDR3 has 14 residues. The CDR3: CASSIATASYEQYF. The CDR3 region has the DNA TGTGCCAGCAGCATAGCGACGGCCTCCTATGAACAGTACTTC.

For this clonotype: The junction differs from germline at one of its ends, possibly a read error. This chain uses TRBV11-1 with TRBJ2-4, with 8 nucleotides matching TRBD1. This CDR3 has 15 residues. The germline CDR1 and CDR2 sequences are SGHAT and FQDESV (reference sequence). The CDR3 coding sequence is TGTGCCAGCAGCTTAGCCGGGACAGGTTATGGTATTCGGTTCTTC. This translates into CASSLAGTGYGIRFF.

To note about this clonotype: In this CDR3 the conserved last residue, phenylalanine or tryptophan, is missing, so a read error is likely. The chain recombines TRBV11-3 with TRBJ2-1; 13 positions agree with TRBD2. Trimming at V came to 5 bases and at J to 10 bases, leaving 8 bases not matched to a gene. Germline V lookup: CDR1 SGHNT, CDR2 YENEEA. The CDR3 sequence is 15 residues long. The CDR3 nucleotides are TGTGCCAGCAGCCAACTAGCGGGGGGGGGGTACGAGCAGTTCCTC. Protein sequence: CASSQLAGGGYEQFL.

The CDR3 DNA is TGTGCCAGCAGTTTCCAGGGGCAAGAGACCCAGTACTTC. Translated, it gives CASSFQGQETQYF. This sequence joins TRBV28 and TRBJ2-5; the D gene is possibly TRBD1 (6 bases). Trimming took off 3 bases at V and 2 bases at J, with 7 bases between the two ends. This CDR3 is 13 amino acids long. Germline V CDR1 and CDR2: MDHEN, SYDVKM. The complete variable domain, with remaining parts taken from reference TRBV28 and TRBJ2-5, reads DVKVTQSSRYLVKRTGEKVFLECVQDMDHENMFWYRQDPGLGLRLIYFSYDVKMKEKGDIPEGYSVSREKKERFSLILESASTNQTSMYLCASSFQGQETQYFGPGTRLLVL.

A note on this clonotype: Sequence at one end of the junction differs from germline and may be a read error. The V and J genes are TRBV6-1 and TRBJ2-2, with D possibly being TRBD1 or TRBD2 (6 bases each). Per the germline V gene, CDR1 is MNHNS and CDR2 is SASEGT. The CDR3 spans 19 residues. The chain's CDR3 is CASSETLPGGAASTEELFF. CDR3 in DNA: TGTGCCAGCAGTGAGACCCTTCCCGGGGGCGCCGCGAGCACCGAGGAGCTGTTTTTT.

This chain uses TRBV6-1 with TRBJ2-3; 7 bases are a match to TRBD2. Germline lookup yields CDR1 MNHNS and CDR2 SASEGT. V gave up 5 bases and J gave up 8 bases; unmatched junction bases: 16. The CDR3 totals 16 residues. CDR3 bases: TGTGCCAGCAGTCAATTAGCGGGTTTAACCACAATTACGCAGTATTTT. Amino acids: CASSQLAGLTTITQYF.

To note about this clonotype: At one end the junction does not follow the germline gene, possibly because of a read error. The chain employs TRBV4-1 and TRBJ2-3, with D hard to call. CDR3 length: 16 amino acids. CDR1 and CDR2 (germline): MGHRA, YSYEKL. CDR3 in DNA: TGCGTCAGCAGCCAATATGTTGGCAGGAGCACAGATACGCAGTATTTC. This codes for CVSSQYVGRSTDTQYF.

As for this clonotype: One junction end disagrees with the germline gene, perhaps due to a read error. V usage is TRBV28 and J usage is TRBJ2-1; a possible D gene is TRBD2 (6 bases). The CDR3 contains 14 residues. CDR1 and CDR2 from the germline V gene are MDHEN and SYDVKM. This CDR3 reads CASSRARGSNGQFF. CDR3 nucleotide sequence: TGTGCCAGCAGTCGCGCCCGGGGGTCAAATGGGCAGTTCTTC.

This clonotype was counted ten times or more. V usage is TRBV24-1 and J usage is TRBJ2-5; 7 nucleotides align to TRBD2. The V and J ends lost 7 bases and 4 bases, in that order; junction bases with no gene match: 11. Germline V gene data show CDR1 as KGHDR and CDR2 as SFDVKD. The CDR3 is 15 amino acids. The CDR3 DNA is TGTGCCACCAGCGAAGGGACTAACCTTCGAGAGACCCAGTACTTC. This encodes CATSEGTNLRETQYF.

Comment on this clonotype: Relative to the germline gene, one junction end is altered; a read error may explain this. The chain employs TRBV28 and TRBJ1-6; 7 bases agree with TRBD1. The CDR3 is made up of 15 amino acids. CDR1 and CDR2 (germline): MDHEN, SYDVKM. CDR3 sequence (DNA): TGTGCCAGCAGTCCCCGACAGGGTCTTCATTCACCTCTCCAATTT. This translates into CASSPRQGLHSPLQF.

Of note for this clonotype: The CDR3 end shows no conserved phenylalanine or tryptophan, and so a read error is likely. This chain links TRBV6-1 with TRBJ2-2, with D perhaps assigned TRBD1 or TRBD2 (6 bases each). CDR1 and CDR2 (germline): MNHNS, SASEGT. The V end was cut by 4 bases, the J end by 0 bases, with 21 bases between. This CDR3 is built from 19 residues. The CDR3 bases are TGTGCCAGCAGTGTAACCCCTCCCGGGGGCGCCGCGAACACCGGGGAGCTGTTTCTT. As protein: CASSVTPPGGAANTGELFL.